This record covers a single TCR beta chain. The source of the sample is a study of CD8 T cells in Susac syndrome. V lost 4 bases to trimming and J lost 2 bases, with 13 bases between them. Germline-derived CDR1 and CDR2 are SGHTA and FQGNSA. The CDR3 spans 15 residues. An input of roughly 0.45 to 1 ug of RNA was subjected to reverse transcription using random hexamers. TCRdb reprocessed the immunoSEQ multiplex PCR reads with MiXCR, giving one entry per CDR3 protein. The table includes around 95,000 distinct CDR3 sequences, approximately 95% detected once. The chain is built from TRBV7-2 and TRBJ2-3, with unresolved D. The receptor comes from a human donor with Susac syndrome. The sample consisted of CD8+ T cells from PBMCs. The CDR3: CASSSVAVYTDTQYF. The CDR3, as DNA: TGTGCCAGCAGCTCCGTGGCGGTCTACACAGATACGCAGTATTTT.